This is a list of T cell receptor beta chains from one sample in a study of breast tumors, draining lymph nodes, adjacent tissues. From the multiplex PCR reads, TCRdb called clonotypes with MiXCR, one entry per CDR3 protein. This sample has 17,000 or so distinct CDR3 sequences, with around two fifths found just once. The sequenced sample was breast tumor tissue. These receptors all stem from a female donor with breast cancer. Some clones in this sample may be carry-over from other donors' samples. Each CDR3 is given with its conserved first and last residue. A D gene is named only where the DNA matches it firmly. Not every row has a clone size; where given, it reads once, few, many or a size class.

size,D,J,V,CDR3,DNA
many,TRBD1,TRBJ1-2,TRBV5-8,CASSLAQGGRDGYTF,TGTGCCAGCAGCTTGGCCCAGGGGGGAAGAGATGGCTACACCTTC
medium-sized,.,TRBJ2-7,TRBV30,CAWSVGVYEQYF,TGTGCCTGGAGTGTGGGGGTCTACGAGCAGTACTTC
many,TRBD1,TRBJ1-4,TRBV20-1,CSARDKEQGAFLFF,TGCAGTGCTAGAGATAAGGAACAGGGGGCTTTTCTGTTTTTT
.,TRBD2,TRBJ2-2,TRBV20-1,CSALKAGGQPGELFF,TGCAGTGCCCTGAAAGCGGGAGGGCAACCCGGGGAGCTGTTTTTT
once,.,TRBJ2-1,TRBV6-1,CASGRGTSERNERFF,TGTGCCAGTGGGCGGGGGACATCTGAACGCAATGAGCGGTTCTTC
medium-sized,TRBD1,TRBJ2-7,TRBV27,CASSGQASGYEQYF,TGTGCCAGCAGTGGACAGGCCTCAGGGTACGAGCAGTACTTC
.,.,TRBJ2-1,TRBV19,CATTAGVRGYGEQFF,TGTGCCACCACCGCTGGGGTAAGGGGTTACGGTGAGCAGTTCTTC
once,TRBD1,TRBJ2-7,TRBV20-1,CSARDLERAGGFSEQYF,TGCAGTGCTAGAGATCTTGAGAGGGCAGGGGGTTTCTCCGAGCAGTACTTC
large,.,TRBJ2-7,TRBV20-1,CSARDQGGGPHEQYF,TGCAGTGCTAGAGATCAGGGGGGAGGGCCCCACGAGCAGTACTTC
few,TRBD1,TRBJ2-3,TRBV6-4,CASSDSRQGADTQYF,TGTGCCAGCAGTGACTCTAGACAGGGGGCAGATACGCAGTATTTT
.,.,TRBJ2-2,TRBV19,CASRPRATGNTGELFF,TGTGCCAGTAGACCAAGAGCGACAGGAAACACCGGGGAGCTGTTTTTT
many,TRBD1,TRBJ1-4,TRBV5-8,CASSSGQGRGAANEKLFF,TGTGCCAGCAGCTCAGGACAGGGAAGGGGGGCAGCTAATGAAAAACTGTTTTTT
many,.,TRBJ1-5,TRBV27,CASSLKGGWTQPQHF,TGTGCCAGCAGTTTAAAAGGGGGATGGACTCAGCCCCAGCATTTT
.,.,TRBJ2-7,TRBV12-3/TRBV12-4,CASSFGDGYEQYF,TGTGCCAGCAGTTTCGGGGACGGATACGAGCAGTACTTC
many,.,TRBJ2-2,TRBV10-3,CAISGQVANGELFF,TGTGCCATCAGTGGACAGGTCGCGAACGGGGAGCTGTTTTTT
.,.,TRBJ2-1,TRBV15,CATSSARSGESSYNEQFF,TGTGCCACCAGCAGTGCCCGCTCGGGGGAGAGCTCCTACAATGAGCAGTTCTTC
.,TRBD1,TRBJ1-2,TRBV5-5,CASSLEFLGQGAGYTF,TGTGCCAGCAGCTTGGAATTTTTGGGACAGGGGGCAGGCTACACCTTC
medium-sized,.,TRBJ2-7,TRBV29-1,CSVVGVDEQYF,TGCAGCGTTGTCGGTGTGGACGAGCAGTACTTC
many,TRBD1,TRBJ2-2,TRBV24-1,CATSDLTGGDTGELFF,TGTGCCACCAGTGATTTGACAGGGGGCGACACCGGGGAGCTGTTTTTT
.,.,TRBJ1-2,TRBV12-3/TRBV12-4,CASTSSVFYGYTF,TGTGCCAGCACCTCGTCTGTGTTCTATGGCTACACCTTC
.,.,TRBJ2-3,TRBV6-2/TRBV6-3,CASRRTGGTQYF,TGTGCCAGCCGCAGGACCGGAGGCACGCAGTATTTT
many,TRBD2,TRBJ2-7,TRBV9,CASSGGSSSEQYF,TGTGCCAGCAGCGGCGGGAGTTCCAGCGAGCAGTACTTC
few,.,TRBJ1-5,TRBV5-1,CASSLGTVNQPQHF,TGCGCCAGCAGCTTGGGGACAGTTAATCAGCCCCAGCATTTT
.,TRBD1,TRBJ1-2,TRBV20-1,CSARDLGQLSPNYGYTF,TGCAGTGCTAGAGACTTGGGACAGTTATCCCCTAACTATGGCTACACCTTC
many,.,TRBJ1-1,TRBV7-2,CASSLLSNTEAFF,TGTGCCAGCAGCTTACTCAGTAACACTGAAGCTTTCTTT
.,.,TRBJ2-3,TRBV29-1,CSVGEDTQYF,TGCAGCGTCGGAGAAGATACGCAGTATTTT
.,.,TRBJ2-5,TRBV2,CASSEGGGRKTQYF,TGTGCCAGCAGTGAAGGAGGGGGTCGAAAGACCCAGTACTTC
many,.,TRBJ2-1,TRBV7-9,CASSLRVFEHNEQFF,TGTGCCAGCAGCTTAAGGGTGTTTGAACACAATGAGCAGTTCTTC
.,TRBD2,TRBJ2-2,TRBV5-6,CASSLAGPRDYGYTGELFF,TGTGCCAGCAGCTTGGCGGGGCCCCGGGACTATGGCTACACCGGGGAGCTGTTTTTT
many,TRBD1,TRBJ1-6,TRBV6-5,CASSYGETGGAEPLHF,TGTGCCAGCAGTTACGGCGAGACAGGGGGCGCTGAACCCCTCCACTTT
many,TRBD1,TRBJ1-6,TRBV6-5,CASSHGETGGAEPLHF,TGTGCCAGCAGTCACGGCGAGACAGGGGGCGCTGAACCCCTCCACTTT
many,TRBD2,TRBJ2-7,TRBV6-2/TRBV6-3,CASSYYGTRGEQYF,TGTGCCAGCAGTTACTATGGGACTAGAGGCGAGCAGTACTTC
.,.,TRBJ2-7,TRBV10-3,CAISEGGARDEQYF,TGTGCCATCAGTGAGGGAGGGGCGCGTGACGAGCAGTACTTC
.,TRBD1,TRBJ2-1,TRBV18,CASSPNRGQGANEQFF,TGTGCCAGCTCACCAAACAGGGGACAGGGGGCGAATGAGCAGTTCTTC
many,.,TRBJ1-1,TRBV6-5,CASSYSTRVETEAFF,TGTGCCAGCAGTTACTCAACCAGGGTAGAGACTGAAGCTTTCTTT
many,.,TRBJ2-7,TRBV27,CASKSGSRSYEQYF,TGTGCCAGCAAAAGCGGCAGCAGGTCCTACGAGCAGTACTTC
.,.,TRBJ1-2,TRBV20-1,CSASRDYGYTF,TGCAGTGCTAGCAGGGACTATGGCTACACCTTC
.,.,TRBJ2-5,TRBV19,CASSINSQEAQYF,TGTGCCAGTAGTATAAACAGTCAAGAGGCCCAGTACTTC
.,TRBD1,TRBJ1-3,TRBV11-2,CASSFAPGQGGNTIYF,TGTGCCAGCAGCTTCGCCCCGGGACAGGGGGGAAACACCATATATTTT
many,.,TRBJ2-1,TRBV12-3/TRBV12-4,CASSLGASYEQFF,TGTGCCAGCAGTTTAGGGGCTAGCTATGAGCAGTTCTTC
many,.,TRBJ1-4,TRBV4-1,CASSQDLGREYEKLFF,TGCGCCAGCAGCCAAGATCTTGGCAGGGAATATGAAAAACTGTTTTTT
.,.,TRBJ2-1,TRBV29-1,CSVELARPNEQFF,TGCAGCGTTGAACTAGCGAGGCCCAATGAGCAGTTCTTC
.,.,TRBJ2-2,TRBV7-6,CASSFETGTRGELFF,TGTGCCAGCAGCTTTGAAACCGGGACTCGCGGGGAGCTGTTTTTT
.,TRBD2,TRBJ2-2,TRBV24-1,CATSGLLAGGGTGELFF,TGTGCCACCAGTGGTCTACTAGCGGGAGGCGGAACCGGGGAGCTGTTTTTT
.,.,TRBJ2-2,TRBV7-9,CASRGQWNTGELFF,TGTGCCAGCAGGGGACAATGGAACACCGGGGAGCTGTTTTTT
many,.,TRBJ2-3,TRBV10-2,CASSDIGTDTQYF,TGCGCCAGCAGTGATATAGGCACAGATACGCAGTATTTT
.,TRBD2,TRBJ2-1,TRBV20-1,CSALAGGSRSYNEQFF,TGCAGTGCTTTAGCGGGAGGGTCACGCTCCTACAACGAGCAGTTCTTC
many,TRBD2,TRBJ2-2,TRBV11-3,CASSYTPTPRGRYTGELFF,TGTGCCAGCAGCTATACCCCTACACCGCGGGGGAGATACACCGGGGAGCTGTTTTTT
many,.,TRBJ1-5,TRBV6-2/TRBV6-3,CASRWTPGGNQPQHF,TGTGCCAGCAGATGGACTCCGGGCGGCAATCAGCCCCAGCATTTT
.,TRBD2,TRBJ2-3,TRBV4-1,CASSPGTSGSLRVDTQYF,TGCGCCAGCAGCCCGGGGACTAGCGGGAGTCTAAGGGTAGATACGCAGTATTTT
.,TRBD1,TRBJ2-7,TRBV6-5,CASGDRGRLNGDEQYF,TGTGCCAGCGGGGACAGGGGGAGGTTAAACGGCGACGAGCAGTACTTC